Listed below are T cell receptor beta chains from one sample, sequenced in a study of T cells after yellow fever vaccination. MiXCR, run by TCRdb on the 5' RACE reads, gives a single entry per CDR3 protein. Found here are some 350,000 distinct CDR3 sequences, around 3.9% of them singletons; the top ten hold roughly 26%. The material was PBMCs, obtained 5 days after the yellow fever booster vaccination. Receptor source: a man aged 18 to 29 who received the YFV17D yellow fever vaccine. Each CDR3 is given with its conserved first and last residue. A D gene is named only where the DNA matches it firmly. Not every row has a clone size; where given, it reads once, few, many or a size class.

many	.	TRBJ2-4	TRBV3-1	TGTGCCAGCAGCCAAGATCGGAGTCAACTCCTCGCGGCCAAAAACATTCAGTACTTC	CASSQDRSQLLAAKNIQYF
.	.	TRBJ2-5	TRBV7-9	TGTGCCAGCAGCTTCGGACGACGGGTAGAGACCCAGTACTTC	CASSFGRRVETQYF
few	.	TRBJ1-1	TRBV12-3/TRBV12-4	TGTGCCAGCAGTTTTACGCCGGGCAACCAAGCTTTCTTT	CASSFTPGNQAFF
.	.	TRBJ1-1	TRBV5-4	TGTGCCAGCAGCTCCGGGTCGCCATCTTTGTTGGGCACTGAAGCTTTCTTT	CASSSGSPSLLGTEAFF
.	.	TRBJ1-5	TRBV11-2	TGTGCCAGCAGCTTAGAATGGGGGGCCGGTCAGCCCCAGCATTTT	CASSLEWGAGQPQHF
many	TRBD1	TRBJ1-1	TRBV7-2	TGTGCCAGCAGACAACAGGGGGCATACACTGAAGCTTTCTTT	CASRQQGAYTEAFF
few	.	TRBJ1-6	TRBV6-5	TGTGCCAGCAGTTACTCCTCGGATTCACCCCTCCACTTT	CASSYSSDSPLHF
.	TRBD1	TRBJ2-5	TRBV20-1	TGCAGTGCTAGAGGGAGGCGGACAGGGCGGGCAGGGGAGACCCAGTACTTC	CSARGRRTGRAGETQYF
.	.	TRBJ2-1	TRBV5-5	TGTGCCAGCAGCTCCCGGACAGACAGTACCTACAATGAGCAGTTCTTC	CASSSRTDSTYNEQFF
few	.	TRBJ1-1	TRBV7-2	TGTGCCAGCAGCCCCTCTCGACAGACCACTGAAGCTTTCTTT	CASSPSRQTTEAFF
many	TRBD2	TRBJ2-1	TRBV12-3/TRBV12-4	TGTGCCAGCAGCCATTATGGCCGGGGACTAGCGGGGGATAACAATGAGCAGTTCTTC	CASSHYGRGLAGDNNEQFF
few	.	TRBJ1-2	TRBV6-5	TGTGCCAACCTATCCCGAGGGGGGGTCTATGGCTACACCTTC	CANLSRGGVYGYTF
many	.	TRBJ2-1	TRBV7-3	TGTGCCAGCAGCTCCGAGGCCAGGATAAACAATGAGCAGTTCTTC	CASSSEARINNEQFF
few	TRBD1	TRBJ1-5	TRBV15	TGTGCCACCAGCAGGGACAGGGGCATGAATCAGCCCCAGCATTTT	CATSRDRGMNQPQHF
few	.	TRBJ1-3	TRBV6-5	TGTGCCAGCAAGCGGGGGAGGGGTGGTGGAAACACCATATATTTT	CASKRGRGGGNTIYF
few	TRBD2	TRBJ2-3	TRBV5-4	TGTGCCAGCAAGGGCGGGGGGGCTGGAGATACGCAGTATTTT	CASKGGGAGDTQYF
few	TRBD1	TRBJ1-2	TRBV5-1	TGCGCCAGCGTCTTGACAGGGCCCAACTATGGCTACACCTTC	CASVLTGPNYGYTF